These 29 T cell receptor beta chains share one sample of origin, sequenced in a study of CD8 T cells in Susac syndrome. RNA was extracted with the RNeasy kit, and a quantity of roughly 0.45 to 1 ug was reverse transcribed using random hexamers. TCRdb used MiXCR to reprocess the immunoSEQ multiplex PCR reads, holding one entry per CDR3 protein. The data show tens of thousands of distinct CDR3 sequences, with approximately 93% seen just once and roughly 0.58% held by the top ten. The sequenced sample consisted of CD8+ T cells from PBMCs. The receptors derive from a human donor in good health.

Here the CDR3 DNA reads TGTGCCAGTAGTACCTGGGACAACATCGATAGCAATCAGCCCCAGCATTTT. Translating it yields CASSTWDNIDSNQPQHF. This chain connects TRBV19 to TRBJ1-5; a weak D match, TRBD1 (6 bases). This CDR3 is built from 17 residues. Germline V CDR1 and CDR2: LNHDA, SQIVND (reference sequence). Deletions cut 4 bases from V and 0 bases from J, with 16 bases between.

This chain connects TRBV6-2 or TRBV6-3 to TRBJ2-7; possibly TRBD2 for D (6 bases). The CDR3 spans 15 residues. Looked up from germline, CDR1 is MNHEY and CDR2 is SVGEGT. In DNA, the CDR3 is TGTGTCTGTGCGGAGGAAAGGGAGGACGACTACGAGCAGTACTTC. Translating gives CVCAEEREDDYEQYF.

V is TRBV4-1 and J is TRBJ2-1; 9 bases match TRBD2. The germline V gene encodes CDR1 MGHRA and CDR2 YSYEKL. Losses at the gene ends were 4 bases for V and 3 bases for J; bases not matched to a gene: 1. The CDR3 extends over 14 amino acids. The CDR3: CASSLAGDYNEQFF. The CDR3 DNA is TGCGCCAGCAGCCTAGCGGGGGACTACAATGAGCAGTTCTTC.

The gene calls are TRBV29-1 and TRBJ2-7; TRBD1 matches 7 bases. This CDR3 has 12 amino acids. The V and J ends lost 6 bases and 5 bases, in that order; junction bases with no gene match: 7. Germline lookup yields CDR1 SQVTM and CDR2 ANQGSEA. The CDR3 region has the DNA TGCAGCGTCGTACAGGGGACGGACGAGCAGTACTTC. It specifies CSVVQGTDEQYF.

The J gene is TRBJ1-5, the V gene TRBV28; D gene uncertain. Germline values: CDR1 MDHEN, CDR2 SYDVKM. V was shortened by 6 bases and J by 3 bases, with 9 bases between the two germline ends. The CDR3 is 13 residues long. In nucleotides, the CDR3 is TGTGCCAGCAGAGGAGGGATCAATCAGCCCCAGCATTTT. It translates to CASRGGINQPQHF.

The chain is built from TRBV7-9 and TRBJ2-1, with D perhaps assigned TRBD1 or TRBD2 (5 bases each). There are 14 residues in the CDR3. Germline CDR1 reads SEHNR; CDR2 reads FQNEAQ (reference sequence). Trimming removed 1 base from V and 7 bases from J, with 11 bases in between. The CDR3, as DNA: TGTGCCAGCAGCTTAGTGCAGGGCGGGAATGAGCAGTTCTTC. This gives the protein CASSLVQGGNEQFF.

CDR3 loop: CASSAGQVRTGELFF. The CDR3 nucleotides are TGTGCCAGCAGCGCCGGACAGGTTCGCACCGGGGAGCTGTTTTTT. The rearrangement joins TRBV9 to TRBJ2-2, with 7 bases identical to TRBD1. Trimming cost V 3 bases and J 4 bases; bases outside gene matches: 6. The CDR3 consists of 15 residues. Germline lookup yields CDR1 SGDLS and CDR2 YYNGEE.

CDR3 nucleotide sequence: TGTGCCAGCAGTGTCCAGGGGGCGACGGATGAAAAACTGTTTTTT. This encodes CASSVQGATDEKLFF. The rearrangement links TRBV12-3 or TRBV12-4 to TRBJ1-4; 8 positions match TRBD1. Trimming removed 5 bases from V and 6 bases from J; junction bases left unmatched: 8. The CDR3 sequence is 15 residues long.

The chain links TRBV29-1 to TRBJ2-7; D gene ambiguous. Germline CDR1 is SQVTM and CDR2 is ANQGSEA. The length of the CDR3 is 12 residues. Trimming shortened V by 4 bases and J by 1 base, and 8 bases separated the two germline ends. The CDR3 protein is CSVVEESYEQYF. The DNA for the CDR3 is TGCAGCGTTGTAGAGGAGTCCTACGAGCAGTACTTC.

A single count supports this clonotype. The chain couples TRBV29-1 to TRBJ2-7, with 10 bases lining up with TRBD1. Germline values: CDR1 SQVTM, CDR2 ANQGSEA. V trimming: 7 bases; J trimming: 3 bases; junction bases outside the gene matches: 9. The CDR3 runs 14 residues. The CDR3 sequence: CSASPGTGVYEQYF. In nucleotides, the CDR3 is TGCAGCGCATCACCCGGGACAGGGGTCTACGAGCAGTACTTC.

This chain links TRBV27 with TRBJ1-1; 7 nucleotides line up with TRBD1. The germline gives CDR1 MNHEY, CDR2 SMNVEV (reference sequence). The CDR3 contains 13 residues. After removal of 3 bases from V and 6 bases from J, the junction contained 4 bases not matched to a gene. CDR3 sequence: CASSFRDSPEAFF. CDR3 nucleotides: TGTGCCAGCAGTTTTAGGGACAGCCCTGAAGCTTTCTTT.

This chain uses TRBV20-1 with TRBJ2-3; 11 nucleotides agree with TRBD2. The CDR3 length is 15 residues. V lost 1 base, J lost 4 bases, and 4 bases stayed unmatched. CDR1 and CDR2 (germline): DFQATT, SNEGSKA (reference sequence). DNA of the CDR3: TGCAGTGCTAGAGTTAGCGGGAGGGAGCCAGATACGCAGTATTTT. This translates into CSARVSGREPDTQYF.

The V and J genes are TRBV5-6 and TRBJ2-7, with 10 bases identical to TRBD1. The CDR3 is made up of 15 amino acids. From germline, CDR1 is SGHDT and CDR2 YYEEEE. V shed 5 bases, J shed 4 bases, and the junction held 9 bases outside the gene matches. The CDR3 sequence is CASSYRQGAPYEQYF. CDR3 nucleotide sequence: TGTGCCAGCAGTTACCGACAGGGGGCGCCATACGAGCAGTACTTC.

The chain joins TRBV28 to TRBJ2-7; no clear D gene. The ends were cut back, 5 bases at V and 3 bases at J, with 14 bases in the middle. The germline gives CDR1 MDHEN, CDR2 SYDVKM. The CDR3 sequence is 14 residues long. CDR3 DNA: TGTGCCAGCAGTCCCCCCATGAGTTACTACGAGCAGTACTTC. Translating gives CASSPPMSYYEQYF.

This chain joins TRBV5-1 and TRBJ2-7; D is unresolved. The germline CDR1 and CDR2 sequences are SGHRS and YFSETQ. Trimming cost V 0 bases and J 2 bases, with 6 bases left between them. CDR3 length equals 13 residues. CDR3 loop: CASSLEYAYEQYF. As DNA, the CDR3 is TGCGCCAGCAGCTTGGAATACGCCTACGAGCAGTACTTC.

The chain links TRBV15 to TRBJ2-7, with TRBD1 identical over 8 bases. V lost 2 bases, J lost 2 bases, and 8 bases stayed unmatched. The CDR3 length is 16 residues. The germline V gene encodes CDR1 LNHNV and CDR2 YYDKDF (reference sequence). As DNA, the CDR3 is TGTGCCACCAGCAGACGCCCCTGGACAGGGCCCTACGAGCAGTACTTC. Its protein product is CATSRRPWTGPYEQYF.

The chain has TRBV29-1 and TRBJ2-3; tentative D call: TRBD2 (6 bases). There are 14 residues in the CDR3. V was clipped by 6 bases and J by 3 bases, with 16 bases between them. The germline V gene has CDR1 SQVTM and CDR2 ANQGSEA. The CDR3 here is CSVLGGPGTDTQYF. The CDR3 coding sequence is TGCAGCGTCCTCGGAGGGCCTGGGACAGATACGCAGTATTTT.

This chain uses TRBV5-1 with TRBJ2-7; TRBD2 matches at 9 bases. V shed 0 bases, J shed 5 bases, and the junction held 6 bases outside the gene matches. The germline V gene has CDR1 SGHRS and CDR2 YFSETQ. The CDR3 has 15 amino acids. DNA of the CDR3: TGCGCCAGCAGCTTGGCCCGTAGCGGGAGCGACGAGCAGTACTTC. This codes for CASSLARSGSDEQYF.

This chain links TRBV20-1 with TRBJ1-5; a possible D gene is TRBD1 (5 bases). CDR3 length: 12 amino acids. In germline, CDR1 is DFQATT, CDR2 SNEGSKA (reference sequence). Deletions cut 6 bases from V and 2 bases from J, with 8 bases between. The CDR3: CSASTGNQPQHF. CDR3 in DNA: TGCAGTGCGTCGACAGGCAATCAGCCCCAGCATTTT.

This rearrangement joins TRBV3-1 to TRBJ2-1, with TRBD2 identical over 7 bases. After removal of 3 bases from V and 1 base from J, the junction contained 0 bases not matched to a gene. The CDR3 loop spans 14 amino acids. Germline V gene lookup returns CDR1 LGHDT and CDR2 YNNKEL (reference sequence). CDR3 loop: CASSQGGSYNEQFF. CDR3 nucleotides: TGTGCCAGCAGCCAGGGAGGGTCCTACAATGAGCAGTTCTTC.

The V and J genes are TRBV25-1 and TRBJ2-2, with D unclear. CDR3 size: 11 residues. Germline assignment: CDR1 MGHDK and CDR2 SYGVNS. Trimming took off 7 bases at V and 8 bases at J, with 8 bases between the two ends. In nucleotides, the CDR3 is TGTGCCAGCAACTCGTGGGGGGAGCTGTTTTTT. Its protein is CASNSWGELFF. Combining the CDR3 with reference TRBV25-1 and TRBJ2-2 gives the whole variable domain EADIYQTPRYLVIGTGKKITLECSQTMGHDKMYWYQQDPGMELHLIHYSYGVNSTEKGDLSSESTVSRIRTEHFPLTLESARPSHTSQYLCASNSWGELFFGEGSRLTVL.

The chain joins TRBV7-9 to TRBJ2-1; TRBD1 aligns across 7 bases. The CDR3 runs 16 residues. Germline assignment: CDR1 SEHNR and CDR2 FQNEAQ (reference sequence). V lost 5 bases and J lost 4; bases outside the gene matches: 11. CDR3 protein: CASSPVGQTLYNEQFF. CDR3 DNA: TGTGCCAGCAGCCCCGTGGGACAGACCCTTTACAATGAGCAGTTCTTC.

This rearrangement joins TRBV19 to TRBJ1-5; tentatively, D is TRBD1 (5 bases). Germline V lookup: CDR1 LNHDA, CDR2 SQIVND (reference sequence). The CDR3 consists of 16 residues. V lost 5 bases and J 5 bases, leaving 19 bases between the germline ends. The CDR3 reads CASSPPLGERDQPQHF. The CDR3 nucleotides are TGTGCCAGTAGTCCCCCCCTGGGGGAAAGGGATCAGCCCCAGCATTTT.

This clonotype has just a few counts. The chain joins TRBV18 to TRBJ2-1; D is possibly TRBD1 (5 bases). Per germline, CDR1 KGHSH and CDR2 LQKENI. V was cut by 2 bases and J by 6 bases, with 5 bases left in between. The CDR3 is 12 residues long. CDR3 amino acids: CASSPDSNEQFF. The DNA of the CDR3 is TGTGCCAGCTCACCAGACAGCAATGAGCAGTTCTTC.

The chain links TRBV20-1 to TRBJ2-2; D not certain. V shed 2 bases and J shed 3 bases, with 10 bases lying between them. The germline CDR1 and CDR2 sequences are DFQATT and SNEGSKA (reference sequence). There are 14 residues in the CDR3. The CDR3 sequence: CSARSVSHTGELFF. CDR3 nucleotides: TGCAGTGCTAGATCGGTTTCGCACACCGGGGAGCTGTTTTTT.

This clonotype was seen a single time. The chain combines TRBV19 with TRBJ1-1; D possibly corresponds to TRBD1 (6 bases). Deletions cut 9 bases from V and 8 bases from J, with 19 bases between. Germline CDR1 is LNHDA and CDR2 is SQIVND (reference sequence). CDR3 length: 13 residues. For the CDR3, the DNA is TGTGCCAGCCGACACCCCCCGGGGGCCGAAGCTTTCTTT. This gives the protein CASRHPPGAEAFF.

This chain links TRBV7-2 with TRBJ1-1; no firm D call. CDR3 length: 14 amino acids. Trimming took off 4 bases at V and 1 base at J, with 10 bases between the two ends. CDR1 SGHTA and CDR2 FQGNSA come from the germline V gene. CDR3 loop: CASSYGLQNTEAFF. DNA for the CDR3: TGTGCCAGCAGCTATGGCCTCCAGAACACTGAAGCTTTCTTT.

The V and J genes are TRBV6-1 and TRBJ2-3, with D possibly called TRBD1 or TRBD2 (6 bases each). Germline V gives CDR1 MNHNS, CDR2 SASEGT. V gave up 5 bases and J gave up 1 base, with 16 bases separating them. CDR3 length equals 16 residues. The DNA of the CDR3 is TGTGCCAGCAGTCCCCCCGGGGGCTACGGCACAGATACGCAGTATTTT. It is translated as CASSPPGGYGTDTQYF.

The genes are TRBV29-1 and TRBJ2-2; unclear D gene. Germline CDR1 reads SQVTM; CDR2 reads ANQGSEA. V shed 7 bases and J shed 5 bases, with 11 bases lying between them. This CDR3 comprises 12 residues. CDR3 sequence (DNA): TGCAGCGCTCCTGTGGGAACCGGGGAGCTGTTTTTT. This translates into CSAPVGTGELFF.